What follows are 25 T cell receptor beta chains derived from one specimen sequenced in a study of T cells after yellow fever vaccination. MiXCR, applied by TCRdb to the 5' RACE reads, yields one record per CDR3 protein. The table has approximately 580,000 distinct CDR3 sequences, less than 20% seen once. The sample consisted of PBMCs, taken around 5 days after the first yellow fever vaccination. The receptors come from a young man who received the YFV17D yellow fever vaccine.

This clonotype appeared a few times. J is TRBJ2-7 and V is TRBV4-2; 7 bases map to TRBD2. The V gene's germline CDR1 is LGHNA and CDR2 YNFKEQ. Trimming at V came to 1 base and at J to 1 base, leaving 7 bases not matched to a gene. The CDR3 is 16 amino acids. CDR3 loop: CASSQATSGLSYEQYF. The DNA of the CDR3 is TGTGCCAGCAGCCAAGCTACTTCGGGACTATCCTACGAGCAGTACTTC.

The CDR3 DNA sequence: TGTGCCAGCTCACTTATTCGGACGGAGATCTATGGCTACACCTTC. Translating gives CASSLIRTEIYGYTF. The chain recombines TRBV18 with TRBJ1-2; no clear D gene. The CDR3 loop spans 15 amino acids. The germline V gene has CDR1 KGHSH and CDR2 LQKENI. Trimming shortened V by 4 bases and J by 4 bases, and 16 bases separated the two germline ends.

CDR3 region: CASSRLTKRGGELFF. CDR3 DNA sequence: TGTGCCAGCAGCCGCCTTACCAAAAGGGGCGGGGAGCTGTTTTTT. The chain couples TRBV7-9 to TRBJ2-2; maybe TRBD1 (5 bases). This CDR3 is 15 amino acids long. Germline loops: CDR1 SEHNR, CDR2 FQNEAQ (reference sequence). The V end was cut by 5 bases, the J end by 7 bases, with 17 bases between.

In this sample, this clonotype turned up a few times. The rearrangement uses TRBV20-1 and TRBJ2-3, with 8 bases lining up with TRBD2. The CDR3 covers 14 residues. Germline values: CDR1 DFQATT, CDR2 SNEGSKA (reference sequence). The J segment lost 1 base and the V segment lost 5 bases, leaving 5 bases of the junction unmatched. CDR3 loop: CSAYGGAGTDTQYF. DNA for the CDR3: TGCAGTGCTTACGGGGGGGCCGGCACAGATACGCAGTATTTT.

The CDR3, as DNA: TGTGCCAGCAGTATGAACAGGGATCAGCCCCAGCATTTT. Residues: CASSMNRDQPQHF. This sequence joins TRBV27 and TRBJ1-5; a weak D match, TRBD1 (6 bases). The germline V gene has CDR1 MNHEY and CDR2 SMNVEV (reference sequence). CDR3 length: 13 residues. V lost 5 bases and J 5 bases, leaving 10 bases between the germline ends.

The chain employs TRBV27 and TRBJ2-2, with 11 bases that match TRBD1. The CDR3 has 17 amino acids. With V trimmed by 2 bases and J by 6 bases, 8 bases remained unmatched. Germline V gives CDR1 MNHEY, CDR2 SMNVEV (reference sequence). CDR3 bases: TGTGCCAGCAGTTTAAGGACCGGACAGGGGGCGGCCGGGGAGCTGTTTTTT. This encodes CASSLRTGQGAAGELFF.

The chain recombines TRBV7-9 with TRBJ1-6; D is unclear. Germline V gene data show CDR1 as SEHNR and CDR2 as FQNEAQ (reference sequence). This CDR3 contains 13 residues. Trimming took off 1 base at V and 11 bases at J, with 9 bases between the two ends. This CDR3 is CASSLVVRAPLHF. As DNA, the CDR3 is TGTGCCAGCAGCTTAGTTGTCCGCGCACCCCTCCACTTT.

The CDR3 sequence: CASSLGYRSYEQYV. The CDR3 coding sequence is TGTGCCAGCAGCTTAGGGTACAGATCCTACGAGCAGTACGTC. The gene calls are TRBV7-9 and TRBJ2-7, with D uncertain. Germline CDR1 is SEHNR and CDR2 is FQNEAQ (reference sequence). The CDR3 runs 14 residues. Trimming left V 1 base short and J 1 base short, with 8 bases between.

This clonotype has ten or more counts. The V and J genes are TRBV4-2 and TRBJ2-7, with TRBD1 as a possible D gene (5 bases). The CDR3 spans 13 residues. The germline gives CDR1 LGHNA, CDR2 YNFKEQ. Trimming took off 4 bases at V and 1 base at J, with 8 bases between the two ends. For the CDR3, the DNA is TGTGCCAGCAGCCCGGACACATCCTACGAGCAGTACTTC. Translation: CASSPDTSYEQYF.

The rearrangement uses TRBV4-3 and TRBJ2-4; no reliable D call. Trimming pared 0 bases from V and 0 bases from J, leaving 12 bases between. CDR3 size: 17 residues. Per germline, CDR1 LGHNA and CDR2 YSLEER. The CDR3 here is CASSQDFAIIAKNIQYF. The CDR3 DNA is TGCGCCAGCAGCCAAGATTTCGCGATTATAGCCAAAAACATTCAGTACTTC.

V is TRBV11-2 and J is TRBJ2-1; TRBD2 aligns across 13 bases. In germline, CDR1 is SGHAT, CDR2 FQNNGV. This CDR3 has 20 amino acids. V shed 4 bases, J shed 4 bases, and the junction held 16 bases outside the gene matches. The CDR3: CASSSPPGLAGSSTYNEQFF. The CDR3 region has the DNA TGTGCCAGCAGCTCCCCCCCGGGACTAGCGGGGTCTAGTACTTACAATGAGCAGTTCTTC.

The chain uses TRBV7-2 and TRBJ2-4; D is undetermined. The CDR3 spans 16 residues. The ends were cut back, 8 bases at V and 0 bases at J, with 17 bases in the middle. Germline V gene sequence: CDR1 SGHTA, CDR2 FQGNSA. CDR3 bases: TGTGCCAGCGGCCCCAGGCTCTTATTAGCCAAAAACATTCAGTACTTC. It encodes CASGPRLLLAKNIQYF.

The rearrangement uses TRBV27 and TRBJ2-5; D is unclear. This CDR3 has 13 amino acids. Germline CDR1 and CDR2: MNHEY and SMNVEV (reference sequence). The germline V and J ends were trimmed by 1 base and 7 bases, with 10 bases remaining between them. DNA of the CDR3: TGTGCCAGCAGTTTATTTCGGGCTGGGACCCAGTACTTC. It specifies CASSLFRAGTQYF.

The V call is TRBV7-2, the J call TRBJ1-1; D is undetermined. Per germline, CDR1 SGHTA and CDR2 FQGNSA. The germline V and J ends were trimmed by 3 bases and 5 bases, with 10 bases remaining between them. The CDR3 extends over 13 amino acids. CDR3 loop: CASSFLGVTEAFF. DNA for the CDR3: TGTGCCAGCAGCTTCCTCGGGGTAACTGAAGCTTTCTTT.

This clonotype was detected only a few times. The rearrangement joins TRBV19 to TRBJ2-5, with TRBD2 as a possible D gene (6 bases). Trimming removed 2 bases at V and 2 bases at J, with 9 bases between. Germline CDR1 is LNHDA and CDR2 is SQIVND (reference sequence). This CDR3 contains 14 residues. The CDR3 DNA reads as TGTGCCAGTAGTATAAGGAGGGGTCAAGAGACCCAGTACTTC. Protein: CASSIRRGQETQYF.

The V gene is TRBV19, the J gene TRBJ1-2; D gene ambiguous. The germline V and J ends were trimmed by 1 base and 2 bases, with 5 bases remaining between them. The CDR3 runs 13 residues. Per germline, CDR1 LNHDA and CDR2 SQIVND (reference sequence). DNA for the CDR3: TGTGCCAGTAGTATAGGCGCCAACTATGGCTACACCTTC. Protein sequence: CASSIGANYGYTF.

This clonotype was observed a few times. The rearrangement links TRBV19 to TRBJ2-5; D call uncertain. Germline V lookup: CDR1 LNHDA, CDR2 SQIVND (reference sequence). Deletions cut 6 bases from V and 4 bases from J, with 15 bases between. The CDR3 is made up of 14 amino acids. CDR3 sequence: CASSDARTGETQYF. The CDR3 DNA follows: TGTGCCAGTAGCGATGCCCGAACGGGAGAGACCCAGTACTTC.

The chain joins TRBV27 to TRBJ2-5, with D possibly being TRBD1 (6 bases). The CDR3 is 15 amino acids. V lost 3 bases, J lost 1 base, and 12 bases lay in between. Germline V gives CDR1 MNHEY, CDR2 SMNVEV (reference sequence). CDR3: CASSFGRGTQETQYF. The CDR3 DNA reads as TGTGCCAGCAGTTTTGGCAGGGGCACCCAAGAGACCCAGTACTTC.

This clonotype was observed at least ten times. This chain joins TRBV12-5 and TRBJ1-5; D unclear. Germline lookup yields CDR1 LGHNT and CDR2 FRNRAP. V shed 2 bases and J shed 0 bases, with 14 bases lying between them. The CDR3 runs 17 residues. The chain's CDR3 is CASGLSLSSYSNQPQHF. In DNA, the CDR3 is TGTGCTAGTGGTTTGTCCCTATCGTCCTATAGCAATCAGCCCCAGCATTTT. The variable domain in full, completed from reference TRBV12-5 and TRBJ1-5, reads DARVTQTPRHKVTEMGQEVTMRCQPILGHNTVFWYRQTMMQGLELLAYFRNRAPLDDSGMPKDRFSAEMPDATLATLKIQPSEPRDSAVYFCASGLSLSSYSNQPQHFGDGTRLSIL.

CDR3 nucleotide sequence: TGTGCCAGCAGCTCTCCTAGCGAACCCTACGAGCAGTACTTC. It codes for CASSSPSEPYEQYF. The V and J genes are TRBV5-6 and TRBJ2-7; D may be TRBD2 (6 bases). Germline CDR1 reads SGHDT; CDR2 reads YYEEEE. The CDR3 is 14 amino acids. V was clipped by 3 bases and J by 2 bases, with 12 bases between them.

This clonotype was seen repeatedly, ten times or more. V usage is TRBV13 and J usage is TRBJ1-3; no firm D call. Trimming removed 5 bases at V and 3 bases at J, with 17 bases between. CDR3 length equals 16 residues. From germline, CDR1 is PRHDT and CDR2 FYEKMQ (reference sequence). The DNA for the CDR3 is TGTGCCAGCAGCCACCGCCCAGGACGGATTGGAAACACCATATATTTT. This sequence encodes CASSHRPGRIGNTIYF.

The chain employs TRBV20-1 and TRBJ1-4; 9 nucleotides align to TRBD1. Germline CDR1 and CDR2: DFQATT and SNEGSKA (reference sequence). The V gene end was trimmed by 6 bases and the J gene end by 8 bases; junction bases not matched to a gene: 10. The CDR3 consists of 14 residues. The CDR3, as DNA: TGCAGTGCCGGAAGGGGACAGGGACGAGAAAAACTGTTTTTT. It specifies CSAGRGQGREKLFF.

CDR3 nucleotides: TGTGCCAGCAGCTGGGATGCTAGCGGGGGGGTGAACACCGGGGAGCTGTTTTTT. It is translated as CASSWDASGGVNTGELFF. This sequence joins TRBV7-8 and TRBJ2-2; 12 positions agree with TRBD2. CDR1 and CDR2 (germline): SGHVS, FQNEAQ. V lost 4 bases and J lost 1; bases outside the gene matches: 7. CDR3 length: 18 residues.

The chain joins TRBV5-1 to TRBJ2-7; maybe TRBD1 (6 bases). The CDR3 sequence is 14 residues long. V was pared by 0 bases and J by 3 bases, with 10 bases between. Germline loops: CDR1 SGHRS, CDR2 YFSETQ. The CDR3 sequence is CASSLEGRGYEQYV. Here the CDR3 DNA reads TGCGCCAGCAGCTTGGAGGGCAGGGGCTACGAGCAGTACGTC.

This clonotype was counted only a few times. The CDR3 DNA reads TGCGCCAGCAGCTATGAAGGACTACCATCCTACAATGAGCAGTTCTTC. This translates into CASSYEGLPSYNEQFF. V is TRBV5-1 and J is TRBJ2-1, with D perhaps matching TRBD2 (6 bases). CDR1 is SGHRS and CDR2 is YFSETQ in the germline V gene. This CDR3 region has 16 residues. Trimming pared 3 bases from V and 1 base from J, leaving 14 bases between.